The present entry profiles one T cell receptor (beta chain) with its context. The data derive from a study of blood T cell repertoires in COVID-19. Study overall: Samples of COVID-19 (acute and convalescent) were obtained from the United States, Italy and Spain.

Germline trimming cut 4 bases from V and 1 base from J; bases unmatched to any gene: 3. From germline, CDR1 is SGDLS and CDR2 YYNGEE. The CDR3 length is 14 residues. As originally analysed: Reference gene primers were amplified, and this amplification served to estimate nucleated cell counts. Some clones are missing from TCRdb's copy, which holds only in-frame ones; the method was immunoSEQ multiplex PCR. That table furnishes V, J and clone size, whereas the DNA furnished D and trimming. Of approximately 390,000 clones in the sample, over 75% are singletons; the top ten hold more than 2%. In terms of age and location, participants ranged from roughly 18 to 90 years and lived in roughly 22 US areas.

This chain uses TRBV9 with TRBJ2-3; 7 nucleotides align to TRBD1. The clonotype originates from a woman between 40 and 55 years old with acute COVID-19. The sequencing sample was made of PBMCs or T cells enriched from blood (not recorded which). The CDR3 reads CASSIDRGTDTQYF. CDR3 DNA sequence: TGTGCCAGCAGCATCGACAGGGGCACAGATACGCAGTATTTT.